This T cell receptor (beta chain) came from a study of tumor-infiltrating lymphocytes in primary liver carcinoma. Germline V gives CDR1 MNHNY, CDR2 SVGAGI (reference sequence). V lost 2 bases, J lost 0 bases, and 14 bases lay in between. CDR3 size: 17 residues. This clonotype was seen repeatedly, ten times or more. A primer matching the constant region was used to make TCR beta cDNA from approximately 520 ng of total RNA. Modified slightly, ARM-PCR produced TCR beta libraries over three nested multiplex PCR rounds. In the first two PCR rounds, TRBV1-TRBV30 forward primers were paired with a C-beta reverse primer, and each round lasted roughly 9 cycles. Each CDR3 protein gets one entry after TCRdb re-called the multiplex PCR reads with MiXCR. The table shows around 50,000 distinct CDR3 sequences, with about 68% occurring only once. Co-extracted RNA and DNA came from around 18-30 mg of unsorted bulk tissue. Samples were taken from five separate regions (per tumor).

The rearrangement links TRBV6-6 to TRBJ2-1; TRBD2 might be the D (6 bases). This receptor was identified in a man aged 40-50 years with primary liver carcinoma and hepatitis B virus infection. Material for sequencing was liver tumor tissue from sampling region 3. Noted subset: tumor region T3, left-lateral pole. CDR3 in amino acids: CASSYGTVPSSYNEQFF. Written as DNA, the CDR3 is TGTGCCAGCAGTTACGGGACTGTCCCTAGCTCCTACAATGAGCAGTTCTTC.